A selection of T cell receptor beta chains follows, all from one sample in a study of Graves' ophthalmopathy and Graves' hyperthyroidism. TCRdb recomputed calls from the multiplex PCR reads with MiXCR, one row per CDR3 protein. The sample has 1 million to 1.3 million distinct CDR3 sequences, about 38% seen once. The sample taken for sequencing was peripheral blood or thyroid tissue (not recorded which). All receptors come from an adult man with Graves' hyperthyroidism. Both conserved end residues are part of each CDR3. D genes are given only for firm matches. Where a row states a size, it is once, few, many or the class of an expanded clone; other rows omit it.

D gene	J gene	V gene	clone size	CDR3 DNA	CDR3 protein
.	TRBJ2-7	TRBV29-1	.	TGCAGCTTAGGACCTCGGGACAACTCCTACGAGCAGTACTTC	CSLGPRDNSYEQYF
TRBD1	TRBJ1-1	TRBV10-3	many	TGTGCCATCAGTGACGGACAGGCCATAATCGCTGAAGCTTTCTTT	CAISDGQAIIAEAFF
TRBD2	TRBJ2-2	TRBV29-1	many	TGCAGCGTCCAGCCAAGACTAGCCGTTGGCGGGGAGCTGTTTTTT	CSVQPRLAVGGELFF
TRBD1	TRBJ1-1	TRBV24-1	.	TGTGCCACCGGGACAGGGTACACCGGGGGCACTGAAGCTTTCTTT	CATGTGYTGGTEAFF
.	TRBJ1-1	TRBV19	few	TGTGCCAGTGGTCGACCGGGAAGTAAGGCTTTCTTT	CASGRPGSKAFF
.	TRBJ2-7	TRBV7-9	.	TGTGCCAGCAGCTTAGGACGGGATAGCAATCAGCCCCAGCAGTACTTC	CASSLGRDSNQPQQYF
.	TRBJ2-6	TRBV10-3	.	TGTGCCATCATGGGGGCCAACGTCCTGACTTTC	CAIMGANVLTF
TRBD1	TRBJ2-7	TRBV20-1	.	TGCAGTGCTAGTTCCGGACAGGTAACCTACGAGCAGTACTTC	CSASSGQVTYEQYF
.	TRBJ1-2	TRBV5-1	many	TGCGCCAGCAGCCGCGGGTCGGAGAACTATGGCTACACCTTC	CASSRGSENYGYTF
.	TRBJ1-2	TRBV29-1	many	TGCAGCGTGGGGGGCGGGACGGATTATGTCTACACCTTC	CSVGGGTDYVYTF
.	TRBJ2-5	TRBV7-9	.	TGTGCCAGCAGCGAACAGCCTTGGGAGACCCAGTACTTC	CASSEQPWETQYF
TRBD1	TRBJ2-6	TRBV7-3	.	TGTGCCAGCAGCTTTAGGACAGGGGTCCCGAACACCGGGGCCAACGTCCTGACTTTC	CASSFRTGVPNTGANVLTF
.	TRBJ2-2	TRBV20-1	.	TGCAGTGCTAGAGTGGGGGGTCACGGGGAGCTGTTTTTT	CSARVGGHGELFF
TRBD1	TRBJ1-2	TRBV6-6	.	TGTGCCAGCAGCCCTATGGACAGGGCGTATGGCTACACCTTC	CASSPMDRAYGYTF
.	TRBJ2-2	TRBV5-5	.	TGTGCCAGCCAGGGACCGAACACCGGGGAGCTGTTTTTT	CASQGPNTGELFF
TRBD1	TRBJ2-5	TRBV9	many	TGTGCCAGCAGCAAGGGACAGGGTGGCGGTCAAGAGACCCAGTACTTC	CASSKGQGGGQETQYF
.	TRBJ2-5	TRBV7-8	many	TGTGCCAGCAGCTCCACAGGGAGAATGGAGGAGACCCAGTACTTC	CASSSTGRMEETQYF
.	TRBJ2-7	TRBV19	many	TGTGCCAGCAGCTCCCGCGGGGACTACGAGCAGTACTTC	CASSSRGDYEQYF
TRBD1	TRBJ2-2	TRBV9	many	TGTGCCAGCAGCCAGACAGGGGTCGACACCGGGGAGCTGTTTTTT	CASSQTGVDTGELFF
.	TRBJ1-5	TRBV2	many	TGTGCCAGCTCCCGTTCCTGGGGACAGCCCCAGCATTTT	CASSRSWGQPQHF
.	TRBJ2-3	TRBV2	.	TGTGCCAGTGAGGCGCATACGCAGTATTTT	CASEAHTQYF
.	TRBJ1-2	TRBV12-3/TRBV12-4	.	TGTGCCAGCAGTTTAGGGACACCCACGAACTATGGCTACACCTTC	CASSLGTPTNYGYTF
.	TRBJ1-1	TRBV6-2/TRBV6-3	few	TGTGCCAGCAGTAACGGGGCCAAGCGGGATAGAGGCGCTTTCTTT	CASSNGAKRDRGAFF
TRBD2	TRBJ2-5	TRBV7-3	many	TGTGCCAGCAGCTTAATAGCGGGAGTGAGAGAGACCCAGTACTTC	CASSLIAGVRETQYF
.	TRBJ2-7	TRBV7-2	few	TGTGCCAGCAGTGTGGCGGGGGCGGCTCCCGAGCAGTACTTC	CASSVAGAAPEQYF
TRBD1	TRBJ2-5	TRBV4-1	.	TGCGCCAGCAGCCAAGCTAGCGGGACAGGGGGAGAGACCCAGTACTTC	CASSQASGTGGETQYF
TRBD1	TRBJ2-2	TRBV7-2	.	TGTGCCAGCAGGACCGGGACAGAAGTGACCGGGGAGCTGTTTTTT	CASRTGTEVTGELFF
TRBD1	TRBJ1-2	TRBV6-6	few	TGTGCCAGCAGTTACTCGACAGGGGGCCGAGCTAACTATGGCTACACCTTC	CASSYSTGGRANYGYTF
TRBD1	TRBJ2-7	TRBV2	many	TGTGCCAGCAGTAATACAAGATCAGAACCGGGACAGACCTACGAGCAGTACTTC	CASSNTRSEPGQTYEQYF
TRBD1	TRBJ2-5	TRBV11-2	.	TGTGCCATCGCCACCCCCGGGACAGGGGCGCAGGAGGGAGAGACCCAGTACTTC	CAIATPGTGAQEGETQYF
TRBD1	TRBJ1-5	TRBV2	.	TGTGCCAGCAGTTATGAATGGGGCCTCAGGGCAGGGGGCTTCACTAGCAATCAGCCCCAGCATTTT	CASSYEWGLRAGGFTSNQPQHF
.	TRBJ1-2	TRBV5-6	few	TGTGCCAGCAGCTTCCCGGGACTTTTGGGTGGCTACACCTTC	CASSFPGLLGGYTF
TRBD1	TRBJ2-7	TRBV5-1	.	TGTGCCAGCAGACCGGGACAGAAGCCCTACGAGCAGTACTTC	CASRPGQKPYEQYF
.	TRBJ1-1	TRBV15	many	TGTGCCACCAGCAGAGATCACGTCTTCGAACTGAACACTGAAGCTTTCTTT	CATSRDHVFELNTEAFF
.	TRBJ2-5	TRBV7-2	many	TGTGCCAGCAGCTTAGCGGGGGGAGGCGGGACCCAGTACTTC	CASSLAGGGGTQYF
.	TRBJ2-2	TRBV15	few	TGTGCCACCAGCAGAGAATGGGGGAGCACCGGGGAGCTGTTTTTT	CATSREWGSTGELFF
TRBD1	TRBJ1-1	TRBV27	.	TGTGCCAGCCGGGGGACAGGGATGAACACTGAAGCTTTCTTT	CASRGTGMNTEAFF
.	TRBJ2-7	TRBV9	few	TGTGCCAGAGCCTACGAGCAGTACTTC	CARAYEQYF
.	TRBJ1-6	TRBV4-1	.	TGCGCCAGCAGCCAAGATTATGGGCAGGCGAGCTCCTATAATTCACCCCTCCACTTT	CASSQDYGQASSYNSPLHF
.	TRBJ2-7	TRBV12-3/TRBV12-4	few	TGTGCCAGCAGTCTAGGGACGGATGACTTGGGAGAGCAGTACTTC	CASSLGTDDLGEQYF
.	TRBJ1-3	TRBV9	.	TGTGCCAGCAGCGTCGGGGCTGAACGAAACACCATATATTTT	CASSVGAERNTIYF
TRBD1	TRBJ1-2	TRBV25-1	many	TGTGCCAGCAGTGAACCCGGGACAGGGTTCTATGGCTACACCTTC	CASSEPGTGFYGYTF
.	TRBJ2-5	TRBV10-3	many	TGTGCCATCAGTGACCAAGCAGGGACCAGTGCGGGGACCCAGTACTTC	CAISDQAGTSAGTQYF
TRBD1	TRBJ1-2	TRBV25-1	.	TGTGCCACCAACCAGGCTCCTATACAGGGGGCCGGCTACACCTTC	CATNQAPIQGAGYTF
.	TRBJ2-5	TRBV29-1	.	TGCAGCGTCTATACAGGAGGGGGGAAAGAGACCCAGTACTTC	CSVYTGGGKETQYF